The rows below give T cell receptor beta chains drawn from one sample of a study of blood T cell repertoires in COVID-19. TCRdb keeps only in-frame clones here, not all; method: immunoSEQ multiplex PCR. The sample carries 200,000 to 250,000 clones, about 80% recorded once. The sample was PBMCs or T cells enriched from blood (not recorded which). Source of these receptors: a middle-aged man who had recovered from COVID-19. The CDR3 runs from the conserved cysteine through the conserved F or W. A D gene is named only where the DNA matches it firmly. Clone sizes are given selectively: once, few, many, or a class where the clone is expanded.

d_call | j_call | clone_size | v_call | cdr3_nt | cdr3_aa
TRBD1 | TRBJ1-6 | - | TRBV5-6 | TGTGCCAGCAGCTACAGGGGTTATAATTCACCCCTCCACTTT | CASSYRGYNSPLHF
- | TRBJ2-7 | - | TRBV7-9 | TGTGCCAGCAGTTCGTGGACTGGGACCTACGAGCAGTACTTC | CASSSWTGTYEQYF
- | TRBJ2-1 | - | TRBV19 | TGTGCCAGTAGTATAGTTGGAGGGGGGGCGGGTGAGCAGTTCTTC | CASSIVGGGAGEQFF
- | TRBJ2-2 | - | TRBV9 | TGTGCCAGCAGCGTAGCAAGGGGTGGCGGGGAGCTGTTTTTT | CASSVARGGGELFF
TRBD1 | TRBJ1-4 | - | TRBV7-2 | TGTGCCAGCAGCCGGGACAGGGGGCGGGGAATTGAAAAACTGTTTTTT | CASSRDRGRGIEKLFF
- | TRBJ2-7 | - | TRBV6-4 | TGTGCCAGCAGGGCCGTCGACAGCCTCTACGAGCAGTACTTC | CASRAVDSLYEQYF
- | TRBJ1-4 | - | TRBV28 | TGTGCCAGCAGTTTGGGGGGGGCAGGTGAAAAACTGTTTTTT | CASSLGGAGEKLFF
- | TRBJ2-7 | - | TRBV11-2 | TGTGCCAGCAGGGGACTCTCGTCCCACGAGCAGTACTTC | CASRGLSSHEQYF
- | TRBJ1-6 | once | TRBV7-2 | TGTGCCAGCAGCTTAGGGACAGCTAATTCACCCCTCCACTTT | CASSLGTANSPLHF
TRBD2 | TRBJ2-3 | - | TRBV4-2 | TGTGCCAGCAGCCAAGGACTAGCGGACAGCACAGATACGCAGTATTTT | CASSQGLADSTDTQYF
TRBD1 | TRBJ1-2 | - | TRBV5-8 | TGTGCCAGCAGCCCCGTCGACAGGGATGACTATGGCTACACCTTC | CASSPVDRDDYGYTF
- | TRBJ1-6 | - | TRBV4-2 | TGTGCCAGCAGCCAGGAGGTACAGGGATGGTCACCCCTCCACTTT | CASSQEVQGWSPLHF
TRBD1 | TRBJ1-5 | once | TRBV6-5 | TGTGCCAGCAGTTTAACAGGGGGGCTGAATCAGCCCCAGCATTTT | CASSLTGGLNQPQHF
- | TRBJ1-5 | - | TRBV20-1 | TGCAGTGCTAGTACGGGGTTCCGCCAGCCCCAGCATTTT | CSASTGFRQPQHF
- | TRBJ1-4 | - | TRBV6-5 | TGTGCCAGCAGTTACGGACAGCCTGCAACTAATGAAAAACTGTTTTTT | CASSYGQPATNEKLFF